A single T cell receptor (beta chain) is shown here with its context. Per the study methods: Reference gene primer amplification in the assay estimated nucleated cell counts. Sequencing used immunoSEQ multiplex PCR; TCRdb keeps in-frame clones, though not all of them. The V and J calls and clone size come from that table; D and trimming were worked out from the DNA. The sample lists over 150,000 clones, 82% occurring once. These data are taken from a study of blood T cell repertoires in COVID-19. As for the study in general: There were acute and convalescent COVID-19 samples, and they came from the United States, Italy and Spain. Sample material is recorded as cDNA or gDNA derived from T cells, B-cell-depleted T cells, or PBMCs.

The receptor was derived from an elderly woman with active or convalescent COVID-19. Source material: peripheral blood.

The CDR3 sequence is CASSQRPGQGASGRASYEQYF. CDR3 in DNA: TGCGCCAGCAGTCAAAGGCCGGGACAGGGGGCAAGCGGGAGGGCGTCCTACGAGCAGTACTTC. V is TRBV23-1 and J is TRBJ2-7; 12 bases are a match to TRBD1. TRBV23-1 is an open reading frame, and its role is uncertain. This CDR3 spans 21 amino acids. The V gene end was trimmed by 2 bases and the J gene end by 1 base; junction bases not matched to a gene: 18.